The 21 T cell receptor beta chains presented below share a single source sample, sequenced in a study of control samples from healthy donors and cancer patients. Here immunoSEQ multiplex PCR was the method, and the copy in TCRdb shows in-frame clones only, minus some. The table shows around 130,000 clones, with around nine tenths occurring only once. Sequencing was done on a sample of blood. The origin of the receptors is a middle-aged man in good health.

The rearrangement uses TRBV5-6 and TRBJ2-3; 8 nucleotides align to TRBD1. This CDR3 region has 15 residues. CDR1 and CDR2 from the germline V gene are SGHDT and YYEEEE. V lost 4 bases, J lost 1 base, and 5 bases stayed unmatched. CDR3 residues: CASSRQGAGTDTQYF. The CDR3, as DNA: TGTGCCAGCAGCCGCCAGGGGGCGGGCACAGATACGCAGTATTTT.

This clone was seen a few times. This sequence joins TRBV4-1 and TRBJ2-1; 9 bases map to TRBD2. V dropped 1 base and J dropped 6; count of bases not matched to a gene: 7. CDR3 size: 16 residues. The germline CDR1 and CDR2 sequences are MGHRA and YSYEKL. CDR3 residues: CASSQVGTSKINEQFF. CDR3 in DNA: TGCGCCAGCAGCCAAGTCGGGACTAGCAAGATCAATGAGCAGTTCTTC.

This clone was seen only a few times. A read error is likely, as this CDR3 ends without the conserved phenylalanine or tryptophan. It is unclear where the CDR3 begins or ends on the DNA, so no DNA is shown, and the CDR3 is as TCRdb lists it. The chain combines TRBV12-5 with TRBJ1-1; TRBD1, the table's D call, lacks a check against the DNA. The germline CDR1 and CDR2 sequences are LGHNT and FRNRAP. Including both end residues, the CDR3 is 12 amino acids long. Here the CDR3 reads CASGFGDRDLRI.

The chain links TRBV15 to TRBJ1-2; no definite D call. The CDR3 has 13 amino acids. Germline V CDR1 and CDR2: LNHNV, YYDKDF (reference sequence). V gave up 9 bases and J gave up 6 bases, with 17 bases separating them. Here the CDR3 reads CATGVAGSDGYTF. CDR3 coding DNA: TGTGCCACAGGTGTTGCAGGCAGTGATGGCTACACCTTC.

This clone was picked up one time. This chain uses TRBV3-1 (or the pseudogene TRBV3-2) with TRBJ2-3; D gene ambiguous. Germline-derived CDR1 and CDR2 are LGHDT and YNNKEL (reference sequence). The CDR3 extends over 13 amino acids. Trimming removed 3 bases from V and 3 bases from J, with 7 bases in between. The CDR3 region is CASSHLETDTQYF. The DNA for the CDR3 is TGTGCCAGCAGCCACCTAGAAACAGATACGCAGTATTTT.

The V call is TRBV27, the J call TRBJ1-5, with 8 positions matching TRBD1. Germline CDR1 MNHEY, CDR2 SMNVEV (reference sequence). Trimming cost V 0 bases and J 5 bases; bases outside gene matches: 6. This CDR3 contains 16 residues. The CDR3, as DNA: TGTGCCAGCAGTTTATCGCGGACAGGGTTTCATCAGCCCCAGCATTTT. This encodes CASSLSRTGFHQPQHF.

The chain is built from TRBV5-4 and TRBJ1-4; tentatively, D is TRBD1 (5 bases). The V end was cut by 0 bases, the J end by 0 bases, with 15 bases between. From germline, CDR1 is SGHNT and CDR2 YYREEE (reference sequence). The CDR3 consists of 18 residues. CDR3 protein: CASSLVVGALATNEKLFF. The CDR3 bases are TGTGCCAGCAGCTTGGTTGTTGGGGCCCTTGCAACTAATGAAAAACTGTTTTTT.

The chain combines TRBV10-2 with TRBJ1-3; perhaps TRBD1 as D (6 bases). V lost 2 bases and J 0 bases, leaving 17 bases between the germline ends. The length of the CDR3 is 18 residues. Germline V CDR1 and CDR2: WSHSY, SAAADI. As DNA, the CDR3 is TGCGCCAGCAGTGAGCCAGATGGGACAAGGAGCTCTGGAAACACCATATATTTT. It yields the protein CASSEPDGTRSSGNTIYF.

The chain recombines TRBV9 with TRBJ2-4; D call uncertain. There are 16 residues in the CDR3. Germline V gives CDR1 SGDLS, CDR2 YYNGEE. Trimming shortened V by 0 bases and J by 1 base, and 11 bases separated the two germline ends. In DNA, the CDR3 is TGTGCCAGCAGCGTAGGAACCTATGGGGCCAAAAACATTCAGTACTTC. Translation gives CASSVGTYGAKNIQYF.

The chain recombines TRBV19 with TRBJ2-5; D is tentatively TRBD1 or TRBD2 (5 bases each). Trimming removed 7 bases at V and 2 bases at J, with 11 bases between. CDR1 and CDR2 from the germline V gene are LNHDA and SQIVND (reference sequence). The CDR3 runs to 13 residues. In nucleotides, the CDR3 is TGTGCCAGTAAATTGAGGGGACAAGAGACCCAGTACTTC. As protein: CASKLRGQETQYF.

The genes are TRBV30 and TRBJ1-1; D is uncertain. Germline CDR1 and CDR2: GTSNPN and SVGIG (reference sequence). CDR3 size: 13 residues. Trimming pared 0 bases from V and 1 base from J, leaving 6 bases between. The CDR3 DNA sequence: TGTGCCTGGAGTGTATGGTCGAACACTGAAGCTTTCTTT. Protein sequence: CAWSVWSNTEAFF.

Written as DNA, the CDR3 is TGCGCCAGCAGCCAAGGAATGACAGCTAAAAACACCTTC. It is translated as CASSQGMTAKNTF. V usage is TRBV4-1 and J usage is TRBJ1-2; tentatively, D is TRBD1 (5 bases). The length of the CDR3 is 13 residues. V lost 1 base to trimming and J lost 12 bases, with 15 bases between them. Germline V gene data show CDR1 as MGHRA and CDR2 as YSYEKL.

The V and J genes are TRBV7-6 and TRBJ2-1; 11 bases fit TRBD1. V trimming: 5 bases; J trimming: 3 bases; junction bases outside the gene matches: 6. Germline CDR1 reads SGHVS; CDR2 reads FNYEAQ. This CDR3 region has 16 residues. This chain's CDR3 is CASSRTGGGDYNEQFF. Written as DNA, the CDR3 is TGTGCCAGCAGCCGGACAGGGGGCGGGGACTACAATGAGCAGTTCTTC.

J is TRBJ1-6 and V is TRBV30; 9 nucleotides agree with TRBD1. The CDR3 loop spans 13 amino acids. The ends lost 4 bases at V and 9 bases at J; junction bases unmatched: 4. CDR1 and CDR2 (germline): GTSNPN, SVGIG (reference sequence). Here the CDR3 reads CAWTGQGASPLHF. For the CDR3, the DNA is TGTGCCTGGACGGGACAGGGTGCTTCACCCCTCCACTTT.

V usage is TRBV24-1 and J usage is TRBJ2-5; the D gene is possibly TRBD2 (6 bases). The V end lost 6 bases, the J end lost 5 bases, and 18 bases lay between the germline ends. CDR1 is KGHDR and CDR2 is SFDVKD in the germline V gene. The CDR3 spans 15 residues. The CDR3 loop reads CATSPSDGGRETQYF. The CDR3 nucleotides read TGTGCCACCAGTCCATCAGATGGAGGGAGGGAGACCCAGTACTTC.

CDR3 coding DNA: TGCGCCAGCAGCCCCCCGGGACTCCTAGCCTACGAGCAGTACTTC. Its translation: CASSPPGLLAYEQYF. The genes are TRBV4-1 and TRBJ2-7, with a weak D call TRBD2 (6 bases). CDR1 is MGHRA, CDR2 YSYEKL, per germline. The CDR3 runs to 15 residues. V was trimmed by 4 bases and J by 2 bases, leaving 15 bases between them.

The rearrangement links TRBV2 to TRBJ1-3; no definite D call. Germline V gene sequence: CDR1 SNHLY, CDR2 FYNNEI. V lost 5 bases and J lost 0, with 17 bases in between. The CDR3 runs 17 residues. The CDR3 here is CASSLTGMIPSGNTIYF. Here the CDR3 DNA reads TGTGCCAGCAGTTTGACGGGGATGATACCCTCTGGAAACACCATATATTTT.

The chain couples TRBV9 to TRBJ2-3, with D perhaps assigned TRBD1 or TRBD2 (6 bases each). Germline CDR1 is SGDLS and CDR2 is YYNGEE. The CDR3 is 18 amino acids. The V and J ends lost 3 bases and 5 bases respectively, with 25 bases between them. The CDR3 DNA reads TGTGCCAGCAGCGCCGCAGGGGCCCAAAAGGAGGAGGGAGATACGCAGTATTTT. Protein: CASSAAGAQKEEGDTQYF.

The chain combines TRBV7-6 with TRBJ2-1, with 7 bases that match TRBD2. The CDR3 sequence is 16 residues long. J lost 15 bases, V lost 2 bases, and 19 bases had no gene match. CDR1 and CDR2 from the germline V gene are SGHVS and FNYEAQ. This CDR3 reads CASSLNRRTSFSPWFF. The DNA for the CDR3 is TGTGCCAGCAGCTTAAATAGGCGGACTAGTTTCTCTCCGTGGTTCTTC.

The chain joins TRBV29-1 to TRBJ1-1, with D unresolved. CDR3 length: 13 amino acids. Germline CDR1 SQVTM, CDR2 ANQGSEA. Trimming cost V 4 bases and J 1 base, with 10 bases left between them. The CDR3 region is CSVVSGWNTEAFF. CDR3 nucleotide sequence: TGCAGCGTTGTCTCCGGGTGGAACACTGAAGCTTTCTTT.

The J gene is TRBJ2-2, the V gene TRBV2; 8 nucleotides line up with TRBD2. CDR1 SNHLY and CDR2 FYNNEI come from the germline V gene. With V trimmed by 4 bases and J by 9 bases, 13 bases remained unmatched. CDR3 length: 16 amino acids. CDR3 protein: CASSVAGRAGAWELFF. CDR3 DNA: TGTGCCAGCAGTGTCGCTGGACGAGCGGGGGCCTGGGAGCTGTTTTTT.